This T cell receptor (beta chain) was sequenced for a study of beta chain features in type 1 diabetes. This clone has more than one count but fewer than ten. Its antigen is still unknown. This CDR3 has 16 residues. Looked up from germline, CDR1 is SGHVS and CDR2 is FNYEAQ. Trimming took off 4 bases at V and 3 bases at J, with 16 bases between the two ends. Broader study findings: Whether TCRB rearrangement is influenced by HLA type went unresolved here.

The authors reverse transcribed all of the isolated RNA, so sequencing captured expressed TCRB transcripts. Produced via immunoSEQ multiplex PCR; TCRdb's table is partial and in-frame only. Of some 500,000 clones in the sample, more than 9.5% were seen once. Sampling consisted of one heparinised blood draw per donor, averaging about 116 mL. By way of CD45RO/CCR7/CD25/CD127/CD95/CD27, the CD4+ regulatory, stem cell-like memory, central memory and naive cells were sorted. The chain employs TRBV7-6 and TRBJ2-1, with D tentatively TRBD2 (5 bases). The TCR was taken from a woman in her late teens or twenties in good health. Material for sequencing was naive CD4+ T cells from blood. CDR3 coding DNA: TGTGCCAGCAGCTACATAGCGTACGTGCGCTACAATGAGCAGTTCTTC. Translating gives CASSYIAYVRYNEQFF.